Below are 28 T cell receptor beta chains sequenced from a single sample in a study of vaccination and CD4 T cells after COVID-19. The treatment denotes: roughly ten-day PBMC culture with coronavirus spike peptide pools or control peptides (ViraFEST assay). For these TCRs, the target antigens are not known. With the Oncomine TCR Beta short-read assay, DNA from cultured CD4+ T cells was sequenced. TCRdb redid the calling of the PCR reads with MiXCR, one entry per CDR3 protein. The top ten hold 16% of the sample, which has 6,000 to 8,500 distinct CDR3 sequences, 55% to 80% seen once. Sequenced sample: CD4+ T cells from blood, cultured in vitro. The receptors here all came from a human donor who had recovered from COVID-19.

V usage is TRBV20-1 and J usage is TRBJ2-1; weak D call: TRBD1 (6 bases). The CDR3 has 15 amino acids. Trimming shortened V by 6 bases and J by 2 bases, and 17 bases separated the two germline ends. Germline-derived CDR1 and CDR2 are DFQATT and SNEGSKA (reference sequence). The chain's CDR3 is CSAVAQGSTYNEQFF. The CDR3 DNA follows: TGCAGTGCCGTCGCACAGGGTTCCACCTACAATGAGCAGTTCTTC.

The chain has TRBV7-3 and TRBJ1-6; D remains unclear. Trimming stripped 7 bases from V and 0 bases from J, with 16 bases between. CDR1 is SGHTA and CDR2 is FQGTGA in the germline V gene. This CDR3 region has 17 residues. The CDR3 DNA reads as TGTGCCAGCAACCCCCCGTTAATTAGCTCCTATAATTCACCCCTCCACTTT. It translates to CASNPPLISSYNSPLHF. Combining the CDR3 with reference TRBV7-3 and TRBJ1-6 gives the whole variable domain GAGVSQTPSNKVTEKGKYVELRCDPISGHTALYWYRQSLGQGPEFLIYFQGTGAADDSGLPNDRFFAVRPEGSVSTLKIQRTERGDSAVYLCASNPPLISSYNSPLHFGNGTRLTVT.

This chain uses TRBV7-2 with TRBJ2-2, with TRBD1 matching 10 bases. Trimming at V came to 7 bases and at J to 6 bases, leaving 11 bases not matched to a gene. The V gene's germline CDR1 is SGHTA and CDR2 FQGNSA. The CDR3 is made up of 16 amino acids. CDR3 in DNA: TGTGCCAGCACGCGACAGGGGGCGCGGTCTTCCGGGGAGCTGTTTTTT. It encodes CASTRQGARSSGELFF.

The sample holds one count of this clonotype. The chain has TRBV5-1 and TRBJ1-2; 9 positions match TRBD1. The CDR3 has 14 amino acids. Trimming removed 0 bases from V and 7 bases from J; junction bases left unmatched: 4. Germline V CDR1 and CDR2: SGHRS, YFSETQ. The CDR3 DNA is TGCGCCAGCAGCTTGGGGGACAGGGCCGGTGGCTACACCTTC. Its translation: CASSLGDRAGGYTF.

The gene calls are TRBV11-1 and TRBJ2-7; D is perhaps TRBD1 (5 bases). The CDR3 sequence is 16 residues long. V was shortened by 4 bases and J by 4 bases, with 20 bases between the two germline ends. Germline assignment: CDR1 SGHAT and CDR2 FQDESV (reference sequence). The CDR3 DNA is TGTGCCAGCAGCTCGGGTATAAGGGGTAATTCGTACGAGCAGTACTTC. It is translated as CASSSGIRGNSYEQYF.

The genes are TRBV12-3 or TRBV12-4 and TRBJ1-6, with 7 nucleotides matching TRBD1. Trimming took 4 bases from V and 9 from J; bases not matched to a gene: 9. The CDR3 is 15 residues long. The DNA for the CDR3 is TGTGCCAGCAGTTCTACAGGGGAAGGAGGTTCACCCCTCCACTTT. The encoded protein is CASSSTGEGGSPLHF.

V usage is TRBV20-1 and J usage is TRBJ1-5; D might be TRBD1 (5 bases). CDR3 length equals 18 residues. V lost 2 bases, J lost 5 bases, and 25 bases lay in between. Germline CDR1 DFQATT, CDR2 SNEGSKA (reference sequence). CDR3 amino acids: CSARLFGDGVNRDQPQHF. The DNA of the CDR3 is TGCAGTGCTAGACTTTTTGGGGACGGGGTAAATCGAGATCAGCCCCAGCATTTT.

The V and J genes are TRBV27 and TRBJ1-2; TRBD1 aligns across 7 bases. The CDR3 loop spans 15 amino acids. Per germline, CDR1 MNHEY and CDR2 SMNVEV (reference sequence). V shed 5 bases and J 1 base; nucleotides not matched to a gene: 7. The CDR3: CASSPRQGSNYGYTF. CDR3 bases: TGTGCCAGCAGTCCCCGACAGGGAAGTAACTATGGCTACACCTTC.

The chain has TRBV20-1 and TRBJ1-2, with 7 bases that match TRBD1. V lost 4 bases to trimming and J lost 4 bases; unmatched junction nucleotides: 12. The V gene's germline CDR1 is DFQATT and CDR2 SNEGSKA (reference sequence). There are 15 residues in the CDR3. In DNA, the CDR3 is TGCAGTGCTACTGGGGGACAGTTACTCTCCTATGGCTACACCTTC. This codes for CSATGGQLLSYGYTF.

Turning to this clonotype: A junction boundary mismatches the germline segment, possibly from a read error. The chain employs TRBV24-1 and TRBJ2-1; tentatively, D is TRBD1 (5 bases). The germline V gene has CDR1 KGHDR and CDR2 SFDVKD. The CDR3 totals 13 residues. The CDR3 DNA is TGTGCCGCCAGGGCGACGGGTGTCAATGAGCAGTTCTTC. Residues: CAARATGVNEQFF.

The chain is built from TRBV18 and TRBJ2-7; D remains unclear. This CDR3 is 11 amino acids long. V was pared by 2 bases and J by 6 bases, with 5 bases between. CDR1 and CDR2 (germline): KGHSH, LQKENI. As DNA, the CDR3 is TGTGCCAGCTCACCAAGTAGCGAGCAGTACTTC. This gives the protein CASSPSSEQYF.

The chain carries TRBV6-2 or TRBV6-3 and TRBJ1-1, with 7 bases aligning to TRBD1. The length of the CDR3 is 11 residues. Looked up from germline, CDR1 is MNHEY and CDR2 is SVGEGT. J lost 6 bases, V lost 6 bases, and 1 base had no gene match. CDR3 coding DNA: TGTGCCAGCAGGACAGGGTCTGAAGCTTTCTTT. Translation: CASRTGSEAFF.

The CDR3 loop reads CATSDPRQGAHNEQFF. The CDR3 coding sequence is TGTGCCACCAGTGATCCTAGACAGGGAGCACACAATGAGCAGTTCTTC. The J gene is TRBJ2-1, the V gene TRBV24-1; 7 bases are shared with TRBD1. V lost 3 bases, J lost 5 bases, and 9 bases stayed unmatched. Germline V CDR1 and CDR2: KGHDR, SFDVKD. This CDR3 spans 16 amino acids.

The rearrangement joins TRBV6-1 to TRBJ2-7, with 9 bases lining up with TRBD2. The CDR3 contains 16 residues. Germline V lookup: CDR1 MNHNS, CDR2 SASEGT. J lost 3 bases, V lost 5 bases, and 11 bases had no gene match. The CDR3 region is CASSMGGRASGYEQYF. CDR3 sequence (DNA): TGTGCCAGCAGTATGGGCGGGAGGGCCTCAGGCTACGAGCAGTACTTC.

The chain couples TRBV20-1 to TRBJ1-5, with 7 positions matching TRBD1. CDR3 length: 13 residues. Germline V gene data show CDR1 as DFQATT and CDR2 as SNEGSKA (reference sequence). V dropped 6 bases and J dropped 3; count of bases not matched to a gene: 5. CDR3 sequence: CSAGGTVNQPQHF. Written as DNA, the CDR3 is TGCAGTGCCGGAGGGACAGTCAATCAGCCCCAGCATTTT.

V gene TRBV7-9 combines with J gene TRBJ2-5; TRBD2 is a possible D gene (7 bases). Trimming pared 2 bases from V and 3 bases from J, leaving 16 bases between. Germline loops: CDR1 SEHNR, CDR2 FQNEAQ (reference sequence). The CDR3 contains 16 residues. The CDR3 nucleotides are TGTGCCAGCAGCTTAAAGGGGGAGGGAACCAAAGAGACCCAGTACTTC. Protein product: CASSLKGEGTKETQYF.

The chain carries TRBV24-1 and TRBJ1-1; D is perhaps TRBD1 (5 bases). This CDR3 is built from 14 residues. Trimming left V 3 bases short and J 6 bases short, with 13 bases between. CDR1 is KGHDR and CDR2 is SFDVKD in the germline V gene. CDR3 region: CATSDSGRVPEAFF. The CDR3 DNA sequence: TGTGCCACCAGTGATAGTGGCAGGGTCCCTGAAGCTTTCTTT.

J is TRBJ2-5 and V is TRBV7-2, with a tentative D call TRBD1 (6 bases). CDR3 size: 14 residues. Trimming took 10 bases from V and 5 from J, leaving 20 bases between them. CDR1 is SGHTA, CDR2 FQGNSA, per germline. In DNA form, the CDR3 reads TGTGCCATAACAGGGAATTCAGGACTCGAGACCCAGTACTTC. This encodes CAITGNSGLETQYF.

By its share, this clonotype is medium-sized. V and J are TRBV28 and TRBJ1-5; D possibly corresponds to TRBD1 (5 bases). This CDR3 is 13 amino acids long. V lost 10 bases to trimming and J lost 7 bases, with 17 bases between them. The germline CDR1 and CDR2 sequences are MDHEN and SYDVKM. CDR3: CATGGQGWQPQHF. In nucleotides, the CDR3 is TGTGCCACCGGAGGGCAGGGCTGGCAGCCCCAGCATTTT. Complete variable domain (other parts from reference TRBV28 and TRBJ1-5): DVKVTQSSRYLVKRTGEKVFLECVQDMDHENMFWYRQDPGLGLRLIYFSYDVKMKEKGDIPEGYSVSREKKERFSLILESASTNQTSMYLCATGGQGWQPQHFGDGTRLSIL.

The chain joins TRBV30 to TRBJ1-2, with a weak D call TRBD1 (6 bases). This CDR3 is built from 14 residues. V was pared by 0 bases and J by 8 bases, with 16 bases between. Germline V CDR1 and CDR2: GTSNPN, SVGIG (reference sequence). In DNA form, the CDR3 reads TGTGCCTGGAGTGTACCCCGCCAGACAGGCGGCTACACCTTC. Protein: CAWSVPRQTGGYTF.

The chain recombines TRBV7-9 with TRBJ1-5; D possibly corresponds to TRBD1 (5 bases). CDR3 length: 14 residues. V lost 6 bases to trimming and J lost 3 bases, with 12 bases between them. Germline V gene lookup returns CDR1 SEHNR and CDR2 FQNEAQ (reference sequence). The CDR3 coding sequence is TGTGCCAGCAGTATGCTGGGGGACAATCAGCCCCAGCATTTT. Its translation is CASSMLGDNQPQHF.

The rearrangement links TRBV20-1 to TRBJ2-3; possibly TRBD1 or TRBD2 for D (6 bases each). Trimming pared 3 bases from V and 7 bases from J, leaving 17 bases between. CDR1 is DFQATT, CDR2 SNEGSKA, per germline (reference sequence). This CDR3 contains 14 residues. The CDR3 nucleotides are TGCAGTGCTAGGGACTCAAGGGGGGTAAATACGCAGTATTTT. Residues: CSARDSRGVNTQYF.

This CDR3 reads CASSLGTGAYNEQFF. CDR3 in DNA: TGTGCCAGCAGCCTCGGAACGGGGGCCTACAATGAGCAGTTCTTC. J is TRBJ2-1 and V is TRBV5-8; perhaps TRBD2 as D (6 bases). This CDR3 has 15 amino acids. The V end was cut by 4 bases, the J end by 2 bases, with 13 bases between. The germline CDR1 and CDR2 sequences are SGHTS and YDEGEE.

The chain carries TRBV20-1 and TRBJ2-5; D not certain. Looked up from germline, CDR1 is DFQATT and CDR2 is SNEGSKA (reference sequence). The CDR3 length is 12 residues. V was clipped by 4 bases and J by 4 bases, with 10 bases between them. CDR3 DNA: TGCAGTGCTATGAGGCGCTCAGAGACCCAGTACTTC. Its translation: CSAMRRSETQYF.

The chain uses TRBV5-1 and TRBJ1-1, with D possibly TRBD1 on 6 matching bases. The CDR3 sequence is 15 residues long. V was cut by 2 bases and J by 1 base, with 12 bases left in between. Looked up from germline, CDR1 is SGHRS and CDR2 is YFSETQ. CDR3 loop: CASSLVRTANTEAFF. For the CDR3, the DNA is TGCGCCAGCAGCTTAGTGCGGACAGCGAACACTGAAGCTTTCTTT.

The rearrangement uses TRBV20-1 and TRBJ1-5; D call uncertain. V shed 4 bases and J shed 3 bases, with 13 bases lying between them. CDR3 length: 14 residues. Germline CDR1 is DFQATT and CDR2 is SNEGSKA (reference sequence). For the CDR3, the DNA is TGCAGTGCTACTGCGGACGGCTTCAATCAGCCCCAGCATTTT. It encodes CSATADGFNQPQHF.

In regard to this clonotype: Relative to the germline gene, one junction end is altered; a read error may explain this. V and J are TRBV7-2 and TRBJ1-4; no firm D call. The germline gives CDR1 SGHTA, CDR2 FQGNSA. The length of the CDR3 is 15 residues. The CDR3 nucleotides read TGTGCCAGCAGCTTTAATGGTCTGCCCCGCGAAAAGCTGTTTTTT. Translation: CASSFNGLPREKLFF.

This chain uses TRBV20-1 with TRBJ1-6; D not resolved. Deletions cut 2 bases from V and 9 bases from J, with 14 bases between. Germline V gives CDR1 DFQATT, CDR2 SNEGSKA (reference sequence). CDR3 length: 14 amino acids. CDR3 loop: CSARIFYTSSPLHF. The CDR3 DNA is TGCAGTGCTAGAATTTTCTATACGAGTTCACCCCTCCACTTT.